The next 22 T cell receptor beta chains were all read from a single sample in a study of blood T cell repertoires in COVID-19. The method was immunoSEQ multiplex PCR; TCRdb's version includes in-frame clones alone and lacks a portion of them. Among around 85,000 clones listed, about 83% were seen once. Material for sequencing was peripheral blood. These receptors came from a man in his fifties with active COVID-19.

J is TRBJ1-4 and V is TRBV6-5, with 9 bases fitting TRBD1. Germline-derived CDR1 and CDR2 are MNHEY and SVGAGI. The CDR3 contains 14 residues. The V segment lost 7 bases and the J segment 4 bases; nucleotides outside the gene matches: 4. Written as DNA, the CDR3 is TGTGCCAGCACCCGGACAGGGGTTAATGAAAAACTGTTTTTT. Its protein is CASTRTGVNEKLFF.

V and J are TRBV3-1 (or the pseudogene TRBV3-2) and TRBJ2-7, with 11 bases identical to TRBD2. With V trimmed by 8 bases and J by 2 bases, 5 bases remained unmatched. The germline CDR1 and CDR2 sequences are LGHDT and YNNKEL (reference sequence). This CDR3 is 14 amino acids long. This CDR3 reads CASATSGSPYEQYF. The CDR3 nucleotides are TGTGCCAGCGCTACTAGCGGGAGCCCCTACGAGCAGTACTTC.

This clone was observed a single time. The chain links TRBV28 to TRBJ2-7; 9 nucleotides line up with TRBD1. The CDR3 totals 15 residues. CDR1 is MDHEN and CDR2 is SYDVKM in the germline V gene. Trimming at V came to 3 bases and at J to 5 bases, leaving 8 bases not matched to a gene. The CDR3 sequence: CASSFLGQGSDEQYF. The CDR3, as DNA: TGTGCCAGCAGTTTTCTCGGACAGGGGTCTGACGAGCAGTACTTC.

This chain uses TRBV14 with TRBJ2-1; TRBD2 aligns across 8 bases. Trimming removed 2 bases from V and 0 bases from J; junction bases left unmatched: 3. CDR1 SGHDN and CDR2 FVKESK come from the germline V gene. The CDR3 covers 16 residues. The CDR3 DNA reads as TGTGCCAGCAGCCAATTACTAGCGGACTCCTACAATGAGCAGTTCTTC. This sequence encodes CASSQLLADSYNEQFF.

The V and J genes are TRBV5-4 and TRBJ2-6, with a possible D match to TRBD2 (7 bases). The germline V gene encodes CDR1 SGHNT and CDR2 YYREEE (reference sequence). Trimming removed 4 bases at V and 0 bases at J, with 17 bases between. The CDR3 length is 18 residues. The CDR3 DNA sequence: TGTGCCAGCAGCCCGGGGGGCCGACCAAGCTCTGGGGCCAACGTCCTGACTTTC. Translated: CASSPGGRPSSGANVLTF.

The genes are TRBV4-1 and TRBJ2-1; the match to TRBD1 covers 7 bases. With V trimmed by 0 bases and J by 7 bases, 15 bases remained unmatched. This CDR3 has 18 amino acids. CDR1 is MGHRA, CDR2 YSYEKL, per germline. CDR3 amino acids: CASSQDHRGTRPGNEQFF. In nucleotides, the CDR3 is TGCGCCAGCAGCCAAGATCACAGGGGAACTCGCCCGGGGAATGAGCAGTTCTTC.

J is TRBJ2-1 and V is TRBV27, with 8 bases lining up with TRBD2. The J segment lost 2 bases and the V segment lost 1 base, leaving 13 bases of the junction unmatched. The CDR3 covers 19 residues. From germline, CDR1 is MNHEY and CDR2 SMNVEV (reference sequence). The CDR3 DNA follows: TGTGCCAGCAGTTTATTTCGGAAACGGGGGGGGGCCCCCTACAATGAGCAGTTCTTC. As protein: CASSLFRKRGGAPYNEQFF.

This chain joins TRBV7-3 and TRBJ1-2, with TRBD1 identical over 8 bases. CDR1 and CDR2 from the germline V gene are SGHTA and FQGTGA. The CDR3 is made up of 16 amino acids. V lost 4 bases to trimming and J lost 6 bases; unmatched junction nucleotides: 13. CDR3 amino acids: CASSSRPWGTGDGYTF. CDR3 nucleotides: TGTGCCAGCAGCTCGCGGCCGTGGGGGACAGGCGATGGCTACACCTTC.

The J gene is TRBJ1-2, the V gene TRBV5-6; D is ambiguous. The CDR3 covers 12 residues. Germline V gene data show CDR1 as SGHDT and CDR2 as YYEEEE. The germline V and J ends were trimmed by 4 bases and 2 bases, with 6 bases remaining between them. CDR3 nucleotide sequence: TGTGCCAGCAGCCCGGGGAACTATGGCTACACCTTC. This encodes CASSPGNYGYTF.

The rearrangement uses TRBV5-4 and TRBJ2-5; 8 bases line up with TRBD2. Germline trimming cut 4 bases from V and 4 bases from J; bases unmatched to any gene: 15. Germline CDR1 reads SGHNT; CDR2 reads YYREEE (reference sequence). The CDR3 spans 17 residues. In DNA, the CDR3 is TGTGCCAGCAGCCCTCATAACGGGGGGGCCGCCGGAGAGACCCAGTACTTC. Its translation: CASSPHNGGAAGETQYF.

The CDR3 spells CASSLDLVTEAFF. The DNA of the CDR3 is TGTGCCAGCAGCTTAGACCTAGTCACTGAAGCTTTCTTT. This chain links TRBV7-3 with TRBJ1-1; D is ambiguous. CDR3 size: 13 residues. The V gene's germline CDR1 is SGHTA and CDR2 FQGTGA. Trimming shortened V by 2 bases and J by 4 bases, and 8 bases separated the two germline ends.

This clone showed up just a few times. The rearrangement uses TRBV5-4 and TRBJ2-7, with D possibly matching TRBD1 (5 bases). Germline V gene sequence: CDR1 SGHNT, CDR2 YYREEE (reference sequence). Deletions cut 6 bases from V and 0 bases from J, with 10 bases between. The CDR3 extends over 13 amino acids. The CDR3 reads CASNLDSSYEQYF. The CDR3 nucleotides read TGTGCCAGCAATCTTGACAGCTCCTACGAGCAGTACTTC.

This chain links TRBV7-2 with TRBJ1-1; D unclear. This CDR3 is 15 amino acids long. With 1 base removed from V and 2 bases from J, the gap between germline ends came to 11 bases. Germline CDR1 reads SGHTA; CDR2 reads FQGNSA. The CDR3 nucleotides read TGTGCCAGCAGCTTAGGGTTCGGGAGTAACACTGAAGCTTTCTTT. Residues: CASSLGFGSNTEAFF.

The rearrangement joins TRBV7-2 to TRBJ1-2; 9 bases are a match to TRBD1. V was pared by 4 bases and J by 4 bases, with 4 bases of the junction left unmatched. Germline V CDR1 and CDR2: SGHTA, FQGNSA. The CDR3 has 14 amino acids. This CDR3 reads CASSSRDRVYGYTF. CDR3 nucleotide sequence: TGTGCCAGCAGCTCCCGGGACAGGGTCTATGGCTACACCTTC.

The V and J genes are TRBV5-4 and TRBJ1-2, with D uncertain. This CDR3 is 16 amino acids long. From germline, CDR1 is SGHNT and CDR2 YYREEE (reference sequence). V lost 2 bases and J lost 2, with 16 bases in between. The CDR3 DNA is TGTGCCAGCAGCTTCGGACTTCGACCCGGCAACTATGGCTACACCTTC. It yields the protein CASSFGLRPGNYGYTF.

This chain uses TRBV27 with TRBJ2-7; D is uncertain. Germline V gives CDR1 MNHEY, CDR2 SMNVEV (reference sequence). V was cut by 5 bases and J by 3 bases, with 14 bases left in between. The CDR3 is made up of 14 amino acids. The CDR3 DNA reads TGTGCCAGCAGTCAATCGAGCAGGCGCTACGAGCAGTACTTC. Translating gives CASSQSSRRYEQYF.

This chain uses TRBV18 with TRBJ2-3; 8 bases are a match to TRBD1. Germline values: CDR1 KGHSH, CDR2 LQKENI. This CDR3 comprises 15 residues. Trimming removed 6 bases from V and 4 bases from J; junction bases left unmatched: 9. Here the CDR3 reads CASSRGQGVADTQYF. The DNA of the CDR3 is TGTGCCAGCTCTCGAGGACAGGGAGTAGCAGATACGCAGTATTTT.

J is TRBJ1-4 and V is TRBV28; D gene ambiguous. V was shortened by 3 bases and J by 3 bases, with 14 bases between the two germline ends. CDR3 size: 16 residues. Germline CDR1 and CDR2: MDHEN and SYDVKM. CDR3 residues: CASSFYQFGSNEKLFF. For the CDR3, the DNA is TGTGCCAGCAGTTTTTATCAATTTGGCTCTAATGAAAAACTGTTTTTT.

This chain uses TRBV4-1 with TRBJ1-5; D is unresolved. This CDR3 spans 15 amino acids. Trimming shortened V by 1 base and J by 3 bases, and 10 bases separated the two germline ends. The germline V gene encodes CDR1 MGHRA and CDR2 YSYEKL. In nucleotides, the CDR3 is TGCGCCAGCAGCCAAGGGGCAGAAACCAATCAGCCCCAGCATTTT. It translates to CASSQGAETNQPQHF.

CDR3 in DNA: TGTGCCAGCAGTTATGGGCAGGACTATGGCTACACCTTC. This gives the protein CASSYGQDYGYTF. V is TRBV6-2 or TRBV6-3 and J is TRBJ1-2, with D uncertain. Germline V gene sequence: CDR1 MNHEY, CDR2 SVGEGT. The CDR3 sequence is 13 residues long. Deletions cut 3 bases from V and 3 bases from J, with 8 bases between.

This rearrangement joins TRBV7-2 to TRBJ1-1; 7 bases agree with TRBD1. This CDR3 spans 12 amino acids. Trimming at V came to 4 bases and at J to 13 bases, leaving 9 bases not matched to a gene. CDR1 SGHTA and CDR2 FQGNSA come from the germline V gene. The CDR3 DNA reads as TGTGCCAGCAGCTCGCAGGGGGGACGAAGTTTCTTT. It translates to CASSSQGGRSFF.

This clone was counted once. The chain couples TRBV19 to TRBJ2-7; TRBD2 agrees at 8 bases. There are 16 residues in the CDR3. Germline CDR1 LNHDA, CDR2 SQIVND (reference sequence). V lost 5 bases, J lost 1 base, and 10 bases stayed unmatched. The CDR3 DNA sequence: TGTGCCAGTAGTCCCGGTGGGGCGGGAGGTTCCTACGAGCAGTACTTC. Translation gives CASSPGGAGGSYEQYF.